The source of this T cell receptor (beta chain) is a study of cytomegalovirus exposure and HLA in healthy donors. Here immunoSEQ multiplex PCR was the method, and the copy in TCRdb shows in-frame clones only, minus some. The sample gives 260,000 or so clones, less than 95% of which show up once; approximately 3% is in the top ten. Concerning this clone itself: The target antigen is unknown.

Findings of the study overall: The study labeled under 200 TCR beta chains cytomegalovirus-associated. Rare sequences made up most TCRs, while some public TCRs were found in many donors.

The CDR3 has 15 residues. Germline V lookup: CDR1 SGHAT, CDR2 FQNNGV. V dropped 0 bases and J dropped 2 bases, with 8 bases sitting between them. The J gene is TRBJ2-1, the V gene TRBV11-2, with a weak D call TRBD2 (6 bases). The receptor was derived from a woman aged 30 to 39 in good health and CMV-seronegative. The specimen sequenced was PBMCs. CDR3 residues: CASSLEGGTYNEQFF. DNA of the CDR3: TGTGCCAGCAGCTTAGAGGGGGGAACCTACAATGAGCAGTTCTTC.